Below, 16 T cell receptor beta chains from the same sample are listed, as sequenced in a study of low-dose radiotherapy and immunotherapy resistance in tumors. The time point: before trial treatment. Alpha- and beta-chain coverage of first-strand cDNA came from TRAV- and TRBV-specific primers. A roughly 22-cycle PCR with a constant-region primer and V-primer adapter amplified TCRs. TCRdb re-analysed the reads in MiXCR, keeping a single row per CDR3 protein. The sample contains tens of thousands of distinct CDR3 sequences, roughly a sixth of which appear only once. The material sequenced was PBMCs, taken before treatment. These receptors were obtained from a male donor with prostate cancer.

This clonotype appeared many times. The chain carries TRBV2 and TRBJ1-4; D unclear. Germline CDR1 is SNHLY and CDR2 is FYNNEI. The CDR3 runs to 13 residues. Trimming left V 2 bases short and J 11 bases short, with 12 bases between. The CDR3 protein is CASSERPVGKLFF. CDR3 DNA: TGTGCCAGCAGTGAAAGGCCCGTCGGTAAACTGTTTTTT.

This clonotype was counted at least ten times. The gene calls are TRBV29-1 and TRBJ1-3; a possible D gene is TRBD1 (5 bases). The CDR3 runs 16 residues. CDR1 is SQVTM and CDR2 is ANQGSEA in the germline V gene. Deletions cut 4 bases from V and 4 bases from J, with 20 bases between. CDR3 DNA sequence: TGCAGCGTTGTAAAGGGAAGCCGGGACCGGGGAAACACCATATATTTT. Its protein is CSVVKGSRDRGNTIYF.

This clonotype has ten or more counts. The V call is TRBV27, the J call TRBJ1-1; D unclear. Per the germline V gene, CDR1 is MNHEY and CDR2 is SMNVEV (reference sequence). V was cut by 3 bases and J by 3 bases, with 11 bases left in between. This CDR3 comprises 14 residues. The DNA of the CDR3 is TGTGCCAGCAGTTTTAGGAGGAGGGACACTGAAGCTTTCTTT. Translation: CASSFRRRDTEAFF.

This clonotype was recorded at least ten times. CDR3 in amino acids: CASSPARSGANVLTF. CDR3 DNA sequence: TGTGCCAGCAGCCCGGCGAGGTCTGGGGCCAACGTCCTGACTTTC. The chain is built from TRBV14 and TRBJ2-6; D remains unclear. The V gene's germline CDR1 is SGHDN and CDR2 FVKESK. Trimming stripped 4 bases from V and 1 base from J, with 8 bases between. The CDR3 spans 15 residues.

A note on this clonotype: This probably arose from a read error, given a far larger clone one base away. J is TRBJ2-1 and V is TRBV2, with 7 bases that match TRBD1. V lost 10 bases to trimming and J lost 13 bases; unmatched junction nucleotides: 10. CDR1 and CDR2 from the germline V gene are SNHLY and FYNNEI. The length of the CDR3 is 11 residues. CDR3 nucleotides: TGTGCCATGGGACAGTCAGAGACCCAGTTCTTC. Protein product: CAMGQSETQFF.

This clonotype appeared many times. The V and J genes are TRBV19 and TRBJ2-2, with 11 bases that match TRBD1. V gave up 3 bases and J gave up 2 bases; unmatched junction bases: 11. The CDR3 covers 19 residues. The V gene's germline CDR1 is LNHDA and CDR2 SQIVND (reference sequence). In DNA form, the CDR3 reads TGTGCCAGTAGTATTAAAGCGGACAGGGGGCCTACTAACACCGGGGAGCTGTTTTTT. It codes for CASSIKADRGPTNTGELFF.

This clonotype has ten or more counts. V and J are TRBV5-6 and TRBJ1-2, with unresolved D. This CDR3 region has 14 residues. The germline gives CDR1 SGHDT, CDR2 YYEEEE. Trimming pared 6 bases from V and 4 bases from J, leaving 16 bases between. CDR3 nucleotide sequence: TGTGCCAGCACCCTCGGGTTTTCGGCCTATGGCTACACCTTC. This gives the protein CASTLGFSAYGYTF.

Points on this clonotype: This likely traces to a read error, being one base from a far larger clone. The chain couples TRBV2 to TRBJ2-3; the match to TRBD2 covers 7 bases. Germline V gene sequence: CDR1 SNHLY, CDR2 FYNNEI. The CDR3 covers 13 residues. The V and J ends lost 3 bases and 7 bases, in that order; junction bases with no gene match: 4. CDR3 sequence: CASSESGLHTQYF. CDR3 in DNA: TGTGCCAGCAGTGAGTCGGGACTACATACGCAGTATTTT.

At least ten counts were recorded for this clonotype. This chain connects TRBV20-1 to TRBJ2-2, with TRBD2 matching over 8 bases. This CDR3 is 14 amino acids long. Germline loops: CDR1 DFQATT, CDR2 SNEGSKA (reference sequence). J lost 7 bases, V lost 5 bases, and 9 bases had no gene match. In nucleotides, the CDR3 is TGCAGTGCTTCCCACGGGGGGGGATTCGGGGAGCTGTTTTTT. Amino acid sequence: CSASHGGGFGELFF.

This rearrangement joins TRBV5-5 to TRBJ2-4; 8 bases agree with TRBD2. In germline, CDR1 is SGHKS, CDR2 YYEKEE (reference sequence). V gave up 4 bases and J gave up 2 bases; unmatched junction bases: 5. This CDR3 comprises 15 residues. The CDR3 bases are TGTGCCAGCAGCCCTACGGGGGGGACCAAAAACATTCAGTACTTC. The encoded protein is CASSPTGGTKNIQYF.

About this clonotype itself: One end of the junction varies from germline; a read error may be responsible. The genes are TRBV29-1 and TRBJ2-1, with TRBD2 matching over 8 bases. Germline values: CDR1 SQVTM, CDR2 ANQGSEA. This CDR3 region has 18 residues. The CDR3 sequence: CSVRGTGGGQRSYNEQFF. CDR3 DNA: TGTAGCGTCCGTGGGACTGGCGGGGGGCAACGCTCCTACAATGAGCAGTTCTTC.

This clonotype appeared many times. The V gene is TRBV7-2, the J gene TRBJ2-6, with a possible D match to TRBD1 (6 bases). Per germline, CDR1 SGHTA and CDR2 FQGNSA. Trimming removed 2 bases at V and 2 bases at J, with 13 bases between. CDR3 length equals 17 residues. CDR3 residues: CASSLTGSEAGANVLTF. As DNA, the CDR3 is TGTGCCAGCAGCTTAACAGGGAGTGAGGCTGGGGCCAACGTCCTGACTTTC.

A word on this clonotype: A far larger clone lies a single base away; this is likely a read error. The J gene is TRBJ2-1, the V gene TRBV5-3; D ambiguous. TRBV5-3 is marked as an open reading frame, function uncertain. The CDR3 covers 13 residues. The DNA of the CDR3 is TGTGCCAGCAGCTTAGGGCCCACCAATGAGCAGTTCTTC. Amino acid sequence: CASSLGPTNEQFF.

This clonotype was found many times. This rearrangement joins TRBV5-1 to TRBJ1-5, with 9 bases lining up with TRBD1. The trim removed 6 bases at V and 1 base at J, leaving 11 bases unmatched. This CDR3 spans 17 amino acids. Germline V gene lookup returns CDR1 SGHRS and CDR2 YFSETQ. The CDR3 spells CASIGQGLRGSNQPQHF. CDR3 DNA: TGCGCCAGCATAGGACAGGGGCTAAGGGGAAGCAATCAGCCCCAGCATTTT.

The chain joins TRBV5-1 to TRBJ2-6, with D hard to call. The germline V and J ends were trimmed by 0 bases and 1 base, with 5 bases remaining between them. This CDR3 comprises 15 residues. In germline, CDR1 is SGHRS, CDR2 YFSETQ. CDR3 loop: CASSLDKSGANVLTF. As DNA, the CDR3 is TGCGCCAGCAGCTTGGACAAATCTGGGGCCAACGTCCTGACTTTC.

Of note for this clonotype: Since a far larger clone is one base different, this is likely a read error. The V call is TRBV7-9, the J call TRBJ1-5; D might be TRBD1 (5 bases). The CDR3 extends over 14 amino acids. V shed 8 bases and J shed 2 bases, with 13 bases lying between them. Per germline, CDR1 SEHNR and CDR2 FQNEAQ (reference sequence). CDR3 DNA sequence: TGTGCCAGCTGCGCATCCAGGGGCAATCAGCCCCAGCATTTT. This sequence encodes CASCASRGNQPQHF. The full variable domain, its missing parts supplied by reference TRBV7-9 and TRBJ1-5, is DTGVSQNPRHKITKRGQNVTFRCDPISEHNRLYWYRQTLGQGPEFLTYFQNEAQLEKSRLLSDRFSAERPKGSFSTLEIQRTEQGDSAMYLCASCASRGNQPQHFGDGTRLSIL.